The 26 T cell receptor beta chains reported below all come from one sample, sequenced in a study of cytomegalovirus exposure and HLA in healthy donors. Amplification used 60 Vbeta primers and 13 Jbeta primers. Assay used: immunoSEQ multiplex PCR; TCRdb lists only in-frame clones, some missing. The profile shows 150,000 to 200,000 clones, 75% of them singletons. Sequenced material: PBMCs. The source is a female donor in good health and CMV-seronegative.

CDR3 in DNA: TGTGCCAGCACGCCACTAGCGGGCACAGATACGCAGTATTTT. Protein product: CASTPLAGTDTQYF. The V call is TRBV6-5, the J call TRBJ2-3; 8 nucleotides agree with TRBD2. The V gene end was trimmed by 7 bases and the J gene end by 1 base; junction bases not matched to a gene: 4. CDR1 is MNHEY and CDR2 is SVGAGI in the germline V gene. The CDR3 covers 14 residues.

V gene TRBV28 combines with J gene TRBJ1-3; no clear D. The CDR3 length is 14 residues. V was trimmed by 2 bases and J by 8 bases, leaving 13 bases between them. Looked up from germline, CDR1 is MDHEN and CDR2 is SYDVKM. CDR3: CASSLPSRGDTIYF. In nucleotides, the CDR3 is TGTGCCAGCAGTTTACCCTCTCGCGGGGACACCATATATTTT.

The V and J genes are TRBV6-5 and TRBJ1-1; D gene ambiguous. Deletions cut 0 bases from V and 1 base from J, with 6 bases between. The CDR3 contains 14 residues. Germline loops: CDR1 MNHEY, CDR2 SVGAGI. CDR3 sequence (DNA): TGTGCCAGCAGTTACTCGCTCGGGAACACTGAAGCTTTCTTT. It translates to CASSYSLGNTEAFF.

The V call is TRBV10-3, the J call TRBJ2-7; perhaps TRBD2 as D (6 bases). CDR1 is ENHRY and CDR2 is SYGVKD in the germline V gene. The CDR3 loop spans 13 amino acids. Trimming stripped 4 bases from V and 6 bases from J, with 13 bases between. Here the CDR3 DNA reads TGTGCCATCAGTGGGGGGGAAGGGCGCGAGCAGTACTTC. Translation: CAISGGEGREQYF.

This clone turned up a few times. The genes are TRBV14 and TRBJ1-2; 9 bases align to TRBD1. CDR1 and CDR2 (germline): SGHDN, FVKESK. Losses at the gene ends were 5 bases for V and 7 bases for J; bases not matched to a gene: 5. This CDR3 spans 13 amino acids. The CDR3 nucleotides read TGTGCCAGCAGCAGCGACAGGGGGTTTGGCTACACCTTC. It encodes CASSSDRGFGYTF.

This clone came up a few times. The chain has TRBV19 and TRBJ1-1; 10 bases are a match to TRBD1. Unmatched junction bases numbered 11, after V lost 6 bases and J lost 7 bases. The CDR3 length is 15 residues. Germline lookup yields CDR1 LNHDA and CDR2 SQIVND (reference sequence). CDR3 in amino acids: CASSYIQTGGYEAFF. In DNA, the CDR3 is TGTGCCAGTAGCTACATCCAGACAGGGGGCTATGAAGCTTTCTTT.

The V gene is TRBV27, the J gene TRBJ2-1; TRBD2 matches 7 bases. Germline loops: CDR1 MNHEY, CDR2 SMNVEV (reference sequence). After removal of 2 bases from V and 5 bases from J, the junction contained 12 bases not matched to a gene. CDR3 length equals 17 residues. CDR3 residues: CASSLIWGGSPNNEQFF. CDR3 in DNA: TGTGCCAGCAGTTTAATTTGGGGCGGGAGTCCCAACAATGAGCAGTTCTTC.

The CDR3 DNA follows: TGTGCCTGGAAGGAAGGGGGCGCGGGTCAGCCCCAGCATTTT. Encoded protein: CAWKEGGAGQPQHF. The chain carries TRBV30 and TRBJ1-5; TRBD1 aligns across 7 bases. V lost 4 bases and J lost 6; bases outside the gene matches: 9. CDR3 length: 14 residues. Germline CDR1 is GTSNPN and CDR2 is SVGIG (reference sequence).

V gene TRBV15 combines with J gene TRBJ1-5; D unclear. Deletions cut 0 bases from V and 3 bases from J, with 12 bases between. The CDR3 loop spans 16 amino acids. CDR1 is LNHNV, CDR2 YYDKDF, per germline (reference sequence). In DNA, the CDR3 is TGTGCCACCAGCAGAGATAGAACGGTCACCAATCAGCCCCAGCATTTT. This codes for CATSRDRTVTNQPQHF.

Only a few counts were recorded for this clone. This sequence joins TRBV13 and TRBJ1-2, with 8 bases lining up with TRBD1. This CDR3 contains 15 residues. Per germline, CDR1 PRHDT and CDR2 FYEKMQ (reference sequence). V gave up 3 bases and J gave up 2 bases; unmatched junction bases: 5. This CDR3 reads CASSFGQGRNYGYTF. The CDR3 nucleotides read TGTGCCAGCAGCTTTGGACAGGGCAGAAACTATGGCTACACCTTC. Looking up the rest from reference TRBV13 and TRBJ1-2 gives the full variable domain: AAGVIQSPRHLIKEKRETATLKCYPIPRHDTVYWYQQGPGQDPQFLISFYEKMQSDKGSIPDRFSAQQFSDYHSELNMSSLELGDSALYFCASSFGQGRNYGYTFGSGTRLTVV.

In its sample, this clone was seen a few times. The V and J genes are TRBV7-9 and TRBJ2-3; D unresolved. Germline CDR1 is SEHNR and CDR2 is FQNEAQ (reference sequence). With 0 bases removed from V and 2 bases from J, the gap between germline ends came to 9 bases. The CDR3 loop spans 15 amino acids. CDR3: CASSLAMGHTDTQYF. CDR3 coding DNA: TGTGCCAGCAGCTTAGCGATGGGCCACACAGATACGCAGTATTTT. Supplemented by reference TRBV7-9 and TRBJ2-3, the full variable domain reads DTGVSQNPRHKITKRGQNVTFRCDPISEHNRLYWYRQTLGQGPEFLTYFQNEAQLEKSRLLSDRFSAERPKGSFSTLEIQRTEQGDSAMYLCASSLAMGHTDTQYFGPGTRLTVL.

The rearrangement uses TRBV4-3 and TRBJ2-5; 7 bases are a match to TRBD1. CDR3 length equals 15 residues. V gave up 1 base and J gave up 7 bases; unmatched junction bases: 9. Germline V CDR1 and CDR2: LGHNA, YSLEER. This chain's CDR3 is CASSQVGTDEGTQYF. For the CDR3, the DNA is TGCGCCAGCAGCCAAGTGGGGACAGATGAGGGGACCCAGTACTTC.

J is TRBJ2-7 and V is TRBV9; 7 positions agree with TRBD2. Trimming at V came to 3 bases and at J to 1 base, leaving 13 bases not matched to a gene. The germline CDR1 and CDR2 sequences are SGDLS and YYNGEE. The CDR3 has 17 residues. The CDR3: CASSGGPGAGGSYEQYF. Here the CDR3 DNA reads TGTGCCAGCAGCGGAGGGCCCGGAGCCGGGGGGTCCTACGAGCAGTACTTC. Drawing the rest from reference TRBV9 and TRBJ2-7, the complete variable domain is DSGVTQTPKHLITATGQRVTLRCSPRSGDLSVYWYQQSLDQGLQFLIQYYNGEERAKGNILERFSAQQFPDLHSELNLSSLELGDSALYFCASSGGPGAGGSYEQYFGPGTRLTVT.

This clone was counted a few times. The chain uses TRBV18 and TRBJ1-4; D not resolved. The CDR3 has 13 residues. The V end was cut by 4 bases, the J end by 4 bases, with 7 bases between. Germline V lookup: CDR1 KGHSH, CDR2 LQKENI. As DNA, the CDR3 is TGTGCCAGCTCACAATATGTTAATGAAAAACTGTTTTTT. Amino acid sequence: CASSQYVNEKLFF. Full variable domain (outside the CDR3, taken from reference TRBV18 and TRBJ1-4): NAGVMQNPRHLVRRRGQEARLRCSPMKGHSHVYWYRQLPEEGLKFMVYLQKENIIDESGMPKERFSAEFPKEGPSILRIQQVVRGDSAAYFCASSQYVNEKLFFGSGTQLSVL.

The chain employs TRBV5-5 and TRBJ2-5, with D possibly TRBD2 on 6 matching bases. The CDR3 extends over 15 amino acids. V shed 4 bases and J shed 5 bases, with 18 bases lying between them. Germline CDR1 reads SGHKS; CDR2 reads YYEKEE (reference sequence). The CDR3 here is CASSPLEVAEETQYF. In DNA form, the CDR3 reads TGTGCCAGCAGCCCACTTGAGGTAGCGGAGGAGACCCAGTACTTC.

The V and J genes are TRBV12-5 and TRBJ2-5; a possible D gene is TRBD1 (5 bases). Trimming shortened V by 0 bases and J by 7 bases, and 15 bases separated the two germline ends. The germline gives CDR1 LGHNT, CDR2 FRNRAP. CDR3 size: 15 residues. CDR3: CASGLVIQALATQYF. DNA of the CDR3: TGTGCTAGTGGTTTGGTAATACAGGCTTTGGCGACCCAGTACTTC.

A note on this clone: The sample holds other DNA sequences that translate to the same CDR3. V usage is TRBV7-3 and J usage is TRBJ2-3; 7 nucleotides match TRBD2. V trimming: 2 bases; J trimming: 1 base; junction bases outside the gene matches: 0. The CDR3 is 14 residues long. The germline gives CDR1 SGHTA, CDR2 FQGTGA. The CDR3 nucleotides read TGTGCCAGCAGCTTAGCGGGAGGCACAGATACGCAGTATTTT. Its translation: CASSLAGGTDTQYF.

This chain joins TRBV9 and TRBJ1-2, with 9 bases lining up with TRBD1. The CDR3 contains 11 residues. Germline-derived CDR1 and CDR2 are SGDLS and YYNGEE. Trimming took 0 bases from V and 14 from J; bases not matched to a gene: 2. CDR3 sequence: CASSVGDRETF. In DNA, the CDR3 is TGTGCCAGCAGCGTAGGGGACAGGGAAACCTTC.

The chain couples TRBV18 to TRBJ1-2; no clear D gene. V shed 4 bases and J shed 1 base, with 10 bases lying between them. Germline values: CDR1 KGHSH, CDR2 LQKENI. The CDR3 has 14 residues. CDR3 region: CASSQIEDNYGYTF. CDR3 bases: TGTGCCAGCTCACAGATTGAGGATAACTATGGCTACACCTTC.

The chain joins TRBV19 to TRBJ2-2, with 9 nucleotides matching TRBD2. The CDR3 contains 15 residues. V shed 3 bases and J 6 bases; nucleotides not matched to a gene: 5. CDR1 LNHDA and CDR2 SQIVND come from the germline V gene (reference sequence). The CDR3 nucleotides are TGTGCCAGTAGTATTGGGACTAGCCTCGCCGGGGAGCTGTTTTTT. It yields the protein CASSIGTSLAGELFF.

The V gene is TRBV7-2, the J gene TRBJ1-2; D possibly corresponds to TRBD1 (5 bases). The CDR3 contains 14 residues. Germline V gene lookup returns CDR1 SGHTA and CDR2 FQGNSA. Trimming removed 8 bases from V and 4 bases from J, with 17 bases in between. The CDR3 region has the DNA TGTGCCAGCCTGCCCAGGGAGGGGTTCTATGGCTACACCTTC. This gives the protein CASLPREGFYGYTF.

The CDR3 coding sequence is TGTGCCAGCAGCCAAGGAGGTAATCTGGGACTAGCGCGCCACGAGCAGTACTTC. Translated: CASSQGGNLGLARHEQYF. This chain joins TRBV4-2 and TRBJ2-7; TRBD2 agrees at 10 bases. The CDR3 extends over 18 amino acids. Germline V gene sequence: CDR1 LGHNA, CDR2 YNFKEQ. Trimming cost V 1 base and J 5 bases; bases outside gene matches: 14.

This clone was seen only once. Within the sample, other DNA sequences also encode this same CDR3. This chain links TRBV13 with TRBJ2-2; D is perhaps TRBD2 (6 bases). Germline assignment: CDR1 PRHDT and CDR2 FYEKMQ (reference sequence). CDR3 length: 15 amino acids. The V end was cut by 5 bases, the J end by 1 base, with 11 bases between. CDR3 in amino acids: CASSRGTQNTGELFF. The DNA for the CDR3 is TGTGCCAGCAGCCGCGGGACTCAGAACACCGGGGAGCTGTTTTTT.

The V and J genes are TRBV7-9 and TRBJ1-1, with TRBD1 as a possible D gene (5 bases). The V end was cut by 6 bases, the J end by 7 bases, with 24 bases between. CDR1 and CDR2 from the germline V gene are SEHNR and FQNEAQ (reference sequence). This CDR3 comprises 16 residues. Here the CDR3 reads CASSQQLPGRESEAFF. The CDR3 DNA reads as TGTGCCAGCAGTCAACAGCTGCCAGGGAGGGAGAGTGAAGCTTTCTTT.

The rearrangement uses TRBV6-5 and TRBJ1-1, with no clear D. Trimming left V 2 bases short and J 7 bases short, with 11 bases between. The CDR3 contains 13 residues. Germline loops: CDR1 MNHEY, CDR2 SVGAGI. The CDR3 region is CASSYVRGNEAFF. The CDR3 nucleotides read TGTGCCAGCAGTTACGTCCGGGGAAATGAAGCTTTCTTT.

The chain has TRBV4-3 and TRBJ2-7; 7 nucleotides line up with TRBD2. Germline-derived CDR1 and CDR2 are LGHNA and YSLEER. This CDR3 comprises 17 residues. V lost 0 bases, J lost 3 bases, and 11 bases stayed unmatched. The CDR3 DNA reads TGCGCCAGCAGCCAAGATGGCGGGGGACGGGGAGGCTACGAGCAGTACTTC. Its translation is CASSQDGGGRGGYEQYF.